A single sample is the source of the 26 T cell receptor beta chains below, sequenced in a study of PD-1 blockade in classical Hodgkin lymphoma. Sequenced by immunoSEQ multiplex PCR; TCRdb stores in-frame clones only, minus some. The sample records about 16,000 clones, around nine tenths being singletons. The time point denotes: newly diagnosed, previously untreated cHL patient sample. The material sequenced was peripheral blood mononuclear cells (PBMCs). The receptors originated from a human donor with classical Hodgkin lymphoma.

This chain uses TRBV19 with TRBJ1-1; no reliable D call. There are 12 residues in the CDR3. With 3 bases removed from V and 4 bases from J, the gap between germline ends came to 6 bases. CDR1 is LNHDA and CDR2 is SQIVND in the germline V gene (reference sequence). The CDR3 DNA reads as TGTGCCAGTAGTATGCGCGGCACTGAAGCTTTCTTT. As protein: CASSMRGTEAFF.

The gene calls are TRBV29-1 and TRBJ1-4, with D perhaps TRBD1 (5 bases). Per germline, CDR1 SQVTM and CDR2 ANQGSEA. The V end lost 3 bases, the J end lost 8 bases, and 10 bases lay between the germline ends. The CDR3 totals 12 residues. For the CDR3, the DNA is TGCAGCGTTGAGGGGAGGGGCGAAAAACTGTTTTTT. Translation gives CSVEGRGEKLFF.

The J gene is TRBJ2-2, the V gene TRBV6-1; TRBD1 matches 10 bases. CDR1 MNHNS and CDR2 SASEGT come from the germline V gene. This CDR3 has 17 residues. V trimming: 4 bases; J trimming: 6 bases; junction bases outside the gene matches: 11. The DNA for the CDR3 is TGTGCCAGCAGTGGCGGACAGGGGGGTTTCATAGCCGGGGAGCTGTTTTTT. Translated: CASSGGQGGFIAGELFF.

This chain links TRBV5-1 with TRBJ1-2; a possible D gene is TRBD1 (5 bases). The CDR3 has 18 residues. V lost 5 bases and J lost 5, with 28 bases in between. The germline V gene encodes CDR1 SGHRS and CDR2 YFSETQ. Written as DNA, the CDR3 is TGCGCCAGCAGTCCCCAAAGGGACTCTCCCCGCACAGGATATGGCTACACCTTC. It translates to CASSPQRDSPRTGYGYTF.

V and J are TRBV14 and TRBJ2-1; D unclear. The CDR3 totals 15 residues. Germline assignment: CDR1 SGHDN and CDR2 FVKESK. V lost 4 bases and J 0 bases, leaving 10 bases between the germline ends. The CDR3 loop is CASSPLGLSYNEQFF. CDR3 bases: TGTGCCAGCAGCCCCCTAGGCCTCTCCTACAATGAGCAGTTCTTC.

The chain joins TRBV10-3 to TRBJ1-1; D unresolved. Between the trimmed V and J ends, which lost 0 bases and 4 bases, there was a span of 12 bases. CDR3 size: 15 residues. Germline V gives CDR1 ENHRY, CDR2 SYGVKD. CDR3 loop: CAISESLGMGTEAFF. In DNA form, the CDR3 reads TGTGCCATCAGTGAGTCCTTAGGGATGGGCACTGAAGCTTTCTTT.

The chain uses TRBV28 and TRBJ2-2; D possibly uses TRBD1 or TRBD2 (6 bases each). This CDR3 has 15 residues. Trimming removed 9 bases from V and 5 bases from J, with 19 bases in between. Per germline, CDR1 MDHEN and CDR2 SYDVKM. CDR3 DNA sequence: TGTGCCAGTATCGTGGGGGGCTGGAGGACCGGGGAGCTGTTTTTT. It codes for CASIVGGWRTGELFF.

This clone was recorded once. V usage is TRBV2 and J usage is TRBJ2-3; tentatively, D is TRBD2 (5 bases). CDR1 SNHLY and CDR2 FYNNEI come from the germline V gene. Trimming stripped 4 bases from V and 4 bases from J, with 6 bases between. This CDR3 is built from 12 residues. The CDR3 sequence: CASSVGADTQYF. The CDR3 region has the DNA TGTGCCAGCAGTGTCGGGGCAGATACGCAGTATTTT.

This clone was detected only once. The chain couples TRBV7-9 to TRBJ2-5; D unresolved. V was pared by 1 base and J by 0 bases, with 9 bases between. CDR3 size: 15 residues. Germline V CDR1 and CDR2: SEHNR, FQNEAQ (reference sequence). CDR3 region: CASSLGRHDQETQYF. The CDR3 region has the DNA TGTGCCAGCAGCTTAGGACGCCACGACCAAGAGACCCAGTACTTC.

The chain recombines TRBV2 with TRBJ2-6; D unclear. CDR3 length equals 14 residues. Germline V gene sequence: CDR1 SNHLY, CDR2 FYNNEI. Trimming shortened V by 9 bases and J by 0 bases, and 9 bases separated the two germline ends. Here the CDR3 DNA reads TGTGCCAGAGCCGTAAACTCTGGGGCCAACGTCCTGACTTTC. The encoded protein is CARAVNSGANVLTF.

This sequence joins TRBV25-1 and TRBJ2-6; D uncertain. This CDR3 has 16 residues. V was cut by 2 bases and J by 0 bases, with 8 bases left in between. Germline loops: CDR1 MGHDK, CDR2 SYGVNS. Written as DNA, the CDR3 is TGTGCCAGCAGTGAAGACGGCCACTCTGGGGCCAACGTCCTGACTTTC. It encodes CASSEDGHSGANVLTF.

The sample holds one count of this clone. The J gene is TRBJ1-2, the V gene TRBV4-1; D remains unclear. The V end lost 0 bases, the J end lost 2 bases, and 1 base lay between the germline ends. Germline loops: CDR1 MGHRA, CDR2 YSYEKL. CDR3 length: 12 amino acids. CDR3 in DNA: TGCGCCAGCAGCCAAGAGAACTATGGCTACACCTTC. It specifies CASSQENYGYTF.

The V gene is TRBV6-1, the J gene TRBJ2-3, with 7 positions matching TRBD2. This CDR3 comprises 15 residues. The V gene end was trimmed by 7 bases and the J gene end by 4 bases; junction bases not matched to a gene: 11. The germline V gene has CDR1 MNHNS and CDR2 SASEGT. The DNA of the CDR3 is TGTGCCAGCATGAGGATAGCGGGCCGCGCAGATACGCAGTATTTT. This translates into CASMRIAGRADTQYF.

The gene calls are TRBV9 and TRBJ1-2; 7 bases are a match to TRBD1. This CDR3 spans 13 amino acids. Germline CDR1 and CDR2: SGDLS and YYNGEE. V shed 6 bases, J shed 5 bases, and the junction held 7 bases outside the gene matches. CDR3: CASTPGQLYGYTF. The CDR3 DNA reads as TGTGCCAGCACCCCGGGACAGCTATATGGCTACACCTTC.

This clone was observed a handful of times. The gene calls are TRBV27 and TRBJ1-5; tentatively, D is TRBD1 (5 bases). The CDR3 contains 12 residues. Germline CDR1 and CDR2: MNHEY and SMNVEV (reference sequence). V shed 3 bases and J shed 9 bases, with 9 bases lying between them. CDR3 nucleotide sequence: TGTGCCAGCAGTTTCCCAAGGGGGCCCCAGCATTTT. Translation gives CASSFPRGPQHF.

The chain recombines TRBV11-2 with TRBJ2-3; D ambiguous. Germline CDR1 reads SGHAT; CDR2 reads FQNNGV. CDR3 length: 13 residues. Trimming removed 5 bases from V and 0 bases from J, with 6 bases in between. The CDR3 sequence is CASSQTSTDTQYF. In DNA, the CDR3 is TGTGCCAGCAGCCAAACTAGCACAGATACGCAGTATTTT.

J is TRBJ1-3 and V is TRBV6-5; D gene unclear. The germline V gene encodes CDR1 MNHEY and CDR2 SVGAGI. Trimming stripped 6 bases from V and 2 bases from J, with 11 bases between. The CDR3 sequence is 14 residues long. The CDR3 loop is CASSRGATGNTIYF. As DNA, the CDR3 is TGTGCCAGCAGCCGTGGAGCAACTGGAAACACCATATATTTT.

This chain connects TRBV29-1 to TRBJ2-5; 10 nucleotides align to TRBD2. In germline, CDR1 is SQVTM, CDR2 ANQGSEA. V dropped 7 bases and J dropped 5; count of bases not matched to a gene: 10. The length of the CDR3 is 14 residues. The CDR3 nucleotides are TGCAGCGGACGGGGGAGACTAGCGGGTGAGACCCAGTACTTC. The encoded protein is CSGRGRLAGETQYF.

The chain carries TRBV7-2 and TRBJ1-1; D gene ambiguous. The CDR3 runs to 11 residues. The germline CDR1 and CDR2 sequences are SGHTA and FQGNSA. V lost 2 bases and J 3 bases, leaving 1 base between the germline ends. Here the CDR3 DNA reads TGTGCCAGCAGCTTATACACTGAAGCTTTCTTT. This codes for CASSLYTEAFF.

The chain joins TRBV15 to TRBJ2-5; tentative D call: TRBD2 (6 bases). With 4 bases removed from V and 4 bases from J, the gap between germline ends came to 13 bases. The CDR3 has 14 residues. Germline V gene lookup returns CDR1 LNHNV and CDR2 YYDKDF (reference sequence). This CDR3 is CATSNRDGRETQYF. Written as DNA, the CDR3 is TGTGCCACCAGCAATCGGGACGGGAGAGAGACCCAGTACTTC.

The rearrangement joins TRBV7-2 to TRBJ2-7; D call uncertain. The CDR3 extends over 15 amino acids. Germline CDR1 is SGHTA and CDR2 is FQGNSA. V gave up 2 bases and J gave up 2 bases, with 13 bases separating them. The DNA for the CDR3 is TGTGCCAGCAGCTTATATGTCGTATATCCCTACGAGCAGTACTTC. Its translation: CASSLYVVYPYEQYF.

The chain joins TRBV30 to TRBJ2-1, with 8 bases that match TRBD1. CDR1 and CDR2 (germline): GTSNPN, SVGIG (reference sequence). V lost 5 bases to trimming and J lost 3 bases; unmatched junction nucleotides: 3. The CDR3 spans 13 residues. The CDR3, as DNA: TGTGCCTGGGCGGGGACAGGCTACAATGAGCAGTTCTTC. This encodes CAWAGTGYNEQFF.

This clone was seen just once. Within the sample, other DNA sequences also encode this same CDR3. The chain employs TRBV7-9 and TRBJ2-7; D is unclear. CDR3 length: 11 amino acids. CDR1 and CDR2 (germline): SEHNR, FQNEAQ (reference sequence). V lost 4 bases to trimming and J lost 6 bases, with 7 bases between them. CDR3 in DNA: TGTGCCAGCAGCTCCGTCGGCGAGCAGTACTTC. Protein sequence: CASSSVGEQYF.

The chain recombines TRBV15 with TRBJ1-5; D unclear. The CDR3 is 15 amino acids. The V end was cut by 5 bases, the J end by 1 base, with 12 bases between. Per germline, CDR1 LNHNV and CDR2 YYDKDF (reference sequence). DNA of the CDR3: TGTGCCACCAGCGAAGGGAAATCGAGCAATCAGCCCCAGCATTTT. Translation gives CATSEGKSSNQPQHF.

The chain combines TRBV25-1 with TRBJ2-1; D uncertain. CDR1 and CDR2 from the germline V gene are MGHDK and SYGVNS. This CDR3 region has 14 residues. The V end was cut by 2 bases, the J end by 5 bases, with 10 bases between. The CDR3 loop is CASSEGNTHNEQFF. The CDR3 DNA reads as TGTGCCAGCAGTGAAGGTAACACTCACAATGAGCAGTTCTTC.

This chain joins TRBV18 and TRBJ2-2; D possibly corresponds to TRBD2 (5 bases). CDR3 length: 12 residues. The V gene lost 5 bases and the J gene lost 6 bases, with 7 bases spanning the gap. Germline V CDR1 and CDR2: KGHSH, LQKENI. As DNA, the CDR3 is TGTGCCAGCTCAGAGGGTTCCGGGGAGCTGTTTTTT. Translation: CASSEGSGELFF.